These 27 T cell receptor beta chains were all obtained from the same sample, sequenced in a study of graft-versus-host responses after intestinal transplantation. Profiled with immunoSEQ multiplex PCR; TCRdb holds only in-frame clones, not every one. The data contain approximately 21,000 clones, about 55% of them singletons. The sample was alloreactive CD4+ T cells from a mixed lymphocyte reaction culture, taken before intestinal transplant. Subset reported: CFSE-low proliferating T cells sorted from roughly 6-day pre-transplant mixed lymphocyte reaction (GvH or HvG direction). These receptors were collected from a human patient who received an intestinal transplant.

The rearrangement links TRBV9 to TRBJ2-2; 7 bases map to TRBD1. CDR3 length: 15 amino acids. J gave up 7 bases and V 1 base, and 7 bases lay outside the gene matches. CDR1 is SGDLS and CDR2 is YYNGEE in the germline V gene. The CDR3 spells CASSVRPTGVGELFF. The CDR3 DNA follows: TGTGCCAGCAGCGTACGCCCAACAGGGGTCGGGGAGCTGTTTTTT.

The chain combines TRBV5-4 with TRBJ2-5; 10 bases are a match to TRBD2. CDR1 and CDR2 from the germline V gene are SGHNT and YYREEE (reference sequence). After removal of 4 bases from V and 5 bases from J, the junction contained 11 bases not matched to a gene. The CDR3 contains 16 residues. The CDR3 here is CASSGWSSGGGETQYF. DNA of the CDR3: TGTGCCAGCAGCGGGTGGTCTAGCGGGGGTGGGGAGACCCAGTACTTC.

The rearrangement uses TRBV5-5 and TRBJ2-5; D may be TRBD2 (6 bases). The DNA end lines up better with TRBJ2-7; the J call may be wrong. CDR1 is SGHKS, CDR2 YYEKEE, per germline (reference sequence). The CDR3 is 13 residues long. The CDR3 bases are TGTTCTAGCGACGCGGGGACCCTCTACGAGCAGTACTTC. Encoded protein: CSSDAGTLYEQYF.

This chain connects TRBV5-1 to TRBJ2-3, with D possibly being TRBD2 (6 bases). The CDR3 spans 15 residues. Germline CDR1 and CDR2: SGHRS and YFSETQ. Deletions cut 3 bases from V and 5 bases from J, with 16 bases between. Written as DNA, the CDR3 is TGCGCCAGCAGCTGGGGACTCTCCCTGGGAGATACGCAGTATTTT. It yields the protein CASSWGLSLGDTQYF.

The rearrangement links TRBV7-9 to TRBJ1-1; D gene unclear. CDR1 and CDR2 (germline): SEHNR, FQNEAQ (reference sequence). The CDR3 length is 12 residues. Trimming shortened V by 4 bases and J by 3 bases, and 6 bases separated the two germline ends. CDR3 bases: TGTGCCAGCAGCTCGCGATACACTGAAGCTTTCTTT. Translating it yields CASSSRYTEAFF. The full variable domain, its missing parts supplied by reference TRBV7-9 and TRBJ1-1, is DTGVSQNPRHKITKRGQNVTFRCDPISEHNRLYWYRQTLGQGPEFLTYFQNEAQLEKSRLLSDRFSAERPKGSFSTLEIQRTEQGDSAMYLCASSSRYTEAFFGQGTRLTVV.

The chain is built from TRBV10-2 and TRBJ2-1, with 10 nucleotides matching TRBD2. The CDR3 runs to 14 residues. V shed 3 bases and J 6 bases; nucleotides not matched to a gene: 2. CDR1 and CDR2 from the germline V gene are WSHSY and SAAADI. Here the CDR3 reads CASSELAGPNEQFF. The CDR3, as DNA: TGCGCCAGCAGTGAACTAGCGGGACCCAATGAGCAGTTCTTC.

This clone was seen a few times. The rearrangement links TRBV7-2 to TRBJ1-2; 8 nucleotides match TRBD1. This CDR3 has 14 residues. Germline V gene data show CDR1 as SGHTA and CDR2 as FQGNSA. V lost 0 bases, J lost 3 bases, and 0 bases stayed unmatched. CDR3 residues: CASSLATGDYGYTF. The CDR3 nucleotides are TGTGCCAGCAGCTTAGCGACAGGGGACTATGGCTACACCTTC.

In DNA form, the CDR3 reads TGTGCCAGCAGGCGGGAGGCGGAGACCCAGTACTTC. Translation: CASRREAETQYF. V is TRBV7-2 and J is TRBJ2-5, with 8 bases lining up with TRBD2. The V gene end was trimmed by 6 bases and the J gene end by 5 bases; junction bases not matched to a gene: 2. CDR1 and CDR2 from the germline V gene are SGHTA and FQGNSA. The CDR3 extends over 12 amino acids. Looking up the rest from reference TRBV7-2 and TRBJ2-5 gives the full variable domain: GAGVSQSPSNKVTEKGKDVELRCDPISGHTALYWYRQSLGQGLEFLIYFQGNSAPDKSGLPSDRFSAERTGGSVSTLTIQRTQQEDSAVYLCASRREAETQYFGPGTRLLVL.

The CDR3 DNA follows: TGCAGCGTTGCGCCAGGGGGCGCAGATACGCAGTATTTT. This translates into CSVAPGGADTQYF. The V call is TRBV29-1, the J call TRBJ2-3, with TRBD1 matching over 8 bases. Germline trimming cut 4 bases from V and 4 bases from J; bases unmatched to any gene: 4. The CDR3 spans 13 residues. Per germline, CDR1 SQVTM and CDR2 ANQGSEA.

The V gene is TRBV5-1, the J gene TRBJ2-1; 12 nucleotides agree with TRBD2. After removal of 2 bases from V and 8 bases from J, the junction contained 5 bases not matched to a gene. The CDR3 is 15 amino acids. CDR1 and CDR2 from the germline V gene are SGHRS and YFSETQ. CDR3 DNA sequence: TGCGCCAGCAGCTTTAGACTAGCGGGAGTGGATGAGCAGTTCTTC. Protein sequence: CASSFRLAGVDEQFF. The entire variable domain, with the rest obtained from reference TRBV5-1 and TRBJ2-1, is as follows: KAGVTQTPRYLIKTRGQQVTLSCSPISGHRSVSWYQQTPGQGLQFLFEYFSETQRNKGNFPGRFSGRQFSNSRSEMNVSTLELGDSALYLCASSFRLAGVDEQFFGPGTRLTVL.

In its sample, this clone was seen a few times. The V and J genes are TRBV29-1 and TRBJ2-7; TRBD2 aligns across 7 bases. The V and J ends lost 1 base and 0 bases, in that order; junction bases with no gene match: 9. Germline loops: CDR1 SQVTM, CDR2 ANQGSEA. The CDR3 length is 16 residues. The CDR3 DNA sequence: TGCAGCGTTGAAGGGGAGGGGACCTTGGGCTCCTACGAGCAGTACTTC. It yields the protein CSVEGEGTLGSYEQYF.

CDR3 sequence (DNA): TGTGCCAGCAGCTTAGAACAGTTCTATGGCTACACCTTC. The encoded protein is CASSLEQFYGYTF. This chain joins TRBV7-2 and TRBJ1-2; no clear D. The CDR3 covers 13 residues. Per the germline V gene, CDR1 is SGHTA and CDR2 is FQGNSA. The V gene lost 1 base and the J gene lost 4 bases, with 7 bases spanning the gap.

The V call is TRBV9, the J call TRBJ1-1, with 10 bases aligning to TRBD1. Trimming cost V 0 bases and J 6 bases; bases outside gene matches: 5. Germline values: CDR1 SGDLS, CDR2 YYNGEE. There are 15 residues in the CDR3. The CDR3 spells CASSVGGQGVAEAFF. Here the CDR3 DNA reads TGTGCCAGCAGCGTAGGAGGACAGGGGGTCGCTGAAGCTTTCTTT.

This clone was counted between two and nine times. The rearrangement links TRBV30 to TRBJ2-5; TRBD2 matches 11 bases. The CDR3 runs to 16 residues. V lost 0 bases to trimming and J lost 5 bases; unmatched junction nucleotides: 8. The V gene's germline CDR1 is GTSNPN and CDR2 SVGIG (reference sequence). CDR3 sequence reads: CAWSVLRLAGGETQYF. Written as DNA, the CDR3 is TGTGCCTGGAGTGTACTTCGGCTAGCGGGAGGTGAGACCCAGTACTTC.

The chain links TRBV5-1 to TRBJ1-5; TRBD1 matches 10 bases. Trimming removed 0 bases from V and 2 bases from J; junction bases left unmatched: 2. This CDR3 has 16 residues. Germline V gene sequence: CDR1 SGHRS, CDR2 YFSETQ. CDR3 nucleotides: TGCGCCAGCAGCTTGGAAGGGACAGGGGGCAATCAGCCCCAGCATTTT. Protein product: CASSLEGTGGNQPQHF.

V is TRBV29-1 and J is TRBJ2-5, with TRBD2 matching 8 bases. The CDR3 length is 14 residues. V gave up 3 bases and J gave up 5 bases; unmatched junction bases: 8. Germline V CDR1 and CDR2: SQVTM, ANQGSEA. The CDR3 region has the DNA TGCAGCGTTGATGCGGGGGGCGTCAGGGAGACCCAGTACTTC. Translation gives CSVDAGGVRETQYF.

This chain links TRBV4-2 with TRBJ1-4, with 10 bases identical to TRBD1. The V gene end was trimmed by 1 base and the J gene end by 8 bases; junction bases not matched to a gene: 10. From germline, CDR1 is LGHNA and CDR2 YNFKEQ. CDR3 size: 17 residues. The CDR3 here is CASSQVSIGQGGEKLFF. CDR3 nucleotides: TGTGCCAGCAGCCAAGTTAGTATTGGACAGGGGGGCGAAAAACTGTTTTTT.

The V and J genes are TRBV6-5 and TRBJ2-5; TRBD2 agrees at 10 bases. Germline-derived CDR1 and CDR2 are MNHEY and SVGAGI. The CDR3 runs to 15 residues. With V trimmed by 7 bases and J by 7 bases, 12 bases remained unmatched. The DNA for the CDR3 is TGTGCCAGCACCGCTAGCGGGGGTCTCTCAGGGACCCAGTACTTC. This encodes CASTASGGLSGTQYF.

This clone turned up a few times. V is TRBV28 and J is TRBJ2-7; 16 positions match TRBD2. Trimming at V came to 5 bases and at J to 3 bases, leaving 4 bases not matched to a gene. The CDR3 consists of 16 residues. The V gene's germline CDR1 is MDHEN and CDR2 SYDVKM. Here the CDR3 DNA reads TGTGCCAGCAGTCTGGGACTAGCGGGAGGGGACTACGAGCAGTACTTC. Its translation: CASSLGLAGGDYEQYF. Filled out from reference TRBV28 and TRBJ2-7, the complete variable domain reads DVKVTQSSRYLVKRTGEKVFLECVQDMDHENMFWYRQDPGLGLRLIYFSYDVKMKEKGDIPEGYSVSREKKERFSLILESASTNQTSMYLCASSLGLAGGDYEQYFGPGTRLTVT.

The chain links TRBV27 to TRBJ2-7; 8 bases line up with TRBD2. The CDR3 loop spans 15 amino acids. In germline, CDR1 is MNHEY, CDR2 SMNVEV (reference sequence). J was trimmed by 0 bases and V by 5 bases; bases with no gene match: 6. In DNA, the CDR3 is TGTGCCAGCAGTCGTAGACTAGCGAGCTCCTACGAGCAGTACTTC. The encoded protein is CASSRRLASSYEQYF.

The J gene is TRBJ2-6, the V gene TRBV15; 8 bases are a match to TRBD2. Losses at the gene ends were 1 base for V and 4 bases for J; bases not matched to a gene: 6. The CDR3 loop spans 17 amino acids. Germline loops: CDR1 LNHNV, CDR2 YYDKDF (reference sequence). The CDR3 DNA sequence: TGTGCCACCAGCAGAGGGCGGGGGGCGGGCGGGGCCAACGTCCTGACTTTC. Translating gives CATSRGRGAGGANVLTF.

The chain carries TRBV4-2 and TRBJ2-5, with D possibly being TRBD1 (5 bases). This CDR3 is built from 15 residues. Germline V CDR1 and CDR2: LGHNA, YNFKEQ. V was shortened by 0 bases and J by 9 bases, with 17 bases between the two germline ends. The CDR3 bases are TGTGCCAGCAGCCAAGAGTTGGCAGGGCCGTCCTCCCAGTACTTC. Its protein is CASSQELAGPSSQYF.

The rearrangement links TRBV30 to TRBJ2-7; TRBD1 is a possible D gene (6 bases). The V end was cut by 3 bases, the J end by 1 base, with 13 bases between. The CDR3 consists of 14 residues. Per the germline V gene, CDR1 is GTSNPN and CDR2 is SVGIG (reference sequence). The CDR3 reads CAWSAWGRSYEQYF. DNA of the CDR3: TGTGCCTGGAGCGCCTGGGGGCGGTCCTACGAGCAGTACTTC.

There are a few counts of this clone. The genes are TRBV19 and TRBJ1-2; D uncertain. Germline CDR1 and CDR2: LNHDA and SQIVND (reference sequence). The CDR3 consists of 15 residues. V was cut by 6 bases and J by 1 base, with 15 bases left in between. The CDR3 here is CASRLTLSVNYGYTF. The CDR3 coding sequence is TGTGCCAGTAGGCTAACGTTATCCGTTAACTATGGCTACACCTTC.

This clone has only one observation. The V and J genes are TRBV10-1 and TRBJ2-5, with a possible D match to TRBD1 (6 bases). V was cut by 6 bases and J by 5 bases, with 16 bases left in between. The CDR3 is made up of 14 amino acids. Germline CDR1 and CDR2: WNHNN and SYGVQD (reference sequence). The CDR3 nucleotides are TGCGCCAGCAGCCCGAGGTTGGGGGCCGAGACCCAGTACTTC. It specifies CASSPRLGAETQYF.

The CDR3 is CASWDRPTEAFF. The CDR3 bases are TGTGCCAGCTGGGACAGGCCCACTGAAGCTTTCTTT. The V and J genes are TRBV19 and TRBJ1-1; TRBD1 matches at 8 bases. The germline gives CDR1 LNHDA, CDR2 SQIVND (reference sequence). This CDR3 is built from 12 residues. The J segment lost 4 bases and the V segment lost 9 bases, leaving 4 bases of the junction unmatched. Supplemented by reference TRBV19 and TRBJ1-1, the full variable domain reads DGGITQSPKYLFRKEGQNVTLSCEQNLNHDAMYWYRQDPGQGLRLIYYSQIVNDFQKGDIAEGYSVSREKKESFPLTVTSAQKNPTAFYLCASWDRPTEAFFGQGTRLTVV.

The chain couples TRBV7-6 to TRBJ1-5, with 9 bases matching TRBD1. The germline CDR1 and CDR2 sequences are SGHVS and FNYEAQ. Trimming cost V 5 bases and J 2 bases; bases outside gene matches: 10. The CDR3 extends over 17 amino acids. The CDR3: CASSPEGQGTCNQPQHF. In DNA form, the CDR3 reads TGTGCCAGCAGCCCAGAGGGACAGGGAACGTGCAATCAGCCCCAGCATTTT.